This TCR beta chain was observed in a study of blood T cell repertoires in COVID-19. Study details: Both acute and convalescent COVID-19 samples were obtained from the United States, Italy and Spain. Sources were T cells, B-cell-depleted T cells, or PBMCs; the material itself was cDNA or gDNA.

V was clipped by 3 bases and J by 4 bases, with 7 bases between them. This CDR3 has 13 residues. In the original processing: Amplification from reference gene primers served as the basis for estimated nucleated cell counts. Assay: immunoSEQ multiplex PCR; the TCRdb copy retains only in-frame clones and omits some. That table furnishes V, J and clone size, whereas the DNA furnished D and trimming. The sample holds more than 200,000 clones; roughly 85% are singletons and the top ten take roughly 2.7%. This clonotype originated in a woman aged 35 to 49 with active or convalescent COVID-19. The chain carries TRBV12-3 or TRBV12-4 and TRBJ1-3, with unresolved D. Sequences were obtained from peripheral blood. The CDR3 DNA sequence: TGTGCCAGCAGTTTTGGGCAAGGAAACACCATATATTTT. Protein product: CASSFGQGNTIYF.